This T cell receptor (beta chain) derives from a study of T-cell memory formation after mild COVID-19. About the research overall: TCR clusters were mostly confined to one donor each.

MiXCR, run by TCRdb on the 5' RACE reads, gives a single entry per CDR3 protein. The data show about 82,000 distinct CDR3 sequences, 9.5% to 15% seen once. Unmatched junction bases numbered 8, after V lost 5 bases and J lost 5 bases. The CDR3 loop spans 14 amino acids. CDR1 and CDR2 from the germline V gene are SQVTM and ANQGSEA. This clonotype was detected ten times or more. Antigen unknown. Study observations and caveats: Proof of SARS-CoV-2 specificity was absent for the second-wave clones that crested on day 37. Cross-reactive memory appears to have joined, as suggested by some responding clones showing up in pre-infection memory.

Material for sequencing was PBMCs or a T cell subset sorted from them (not recorded which). This TCR came from a young man who had mild COVID-19 (a few samples of this study predate the infection). Cell type and time point are not known. V and J are TRBV29-1 and TRBJ2-1; 8 bases are a match to TRBD2. CDR3 sequence: CSVPGGAPHNEQFF. DNA for the CDR3: TGCAGCGTTCCCGGGGGGGCCCCTCACAATGAGCAGTTCTTC.